This T cell receptor beta chain was obtained from a study of monozygotic twins with inflammatory bowel disease (dated by TCRdb to the late 2010s). Study-wide context: The complete study included 28 monozygotic twin pairs: 19 IBD-discordant Danish pairs and nine German pairs, of which four were IBD-concordant and five were IBD-discordant. The search for disease-associated traits relied mainly on comparing IBD patients with their genetically identical healthy co-twins within discordant pairs. Each individual had, on average, about 151 000 unique TCRalpha sequences and 181 000 unique TCRbeta sequences available for analysis. Study-wide findings and limitations: The results gave no support for a single strong signal or clonotype linked to IBD. Different T cell subtypes could not be distinguished in the analysis. Compared with healthy twins, IBD patients had fewer clonotypes in common with other individuals, a difference most pronounced in patients showing signs of disease activity. Because patients received different immunosuppressive treatments, the repertoires may have picked up extra background noise and variability between individuals. Concordant and discordant twins showed no difference in repertoire similarity, possibly because of limited statistical power. IBD patients had lower TCRbeta repertoire diversity, measured by the inverse Simpson index, than their healthy co-twins.

CDR3 length: 18 amino acids, cysteine to phenylalanine. Only the protein is on record. CDR1 and CDR2 were assigned from the germline V gene as SGHRS and YFSETQ. Details on this clonotype: Its binding antigen is unknown.

From each donor, a roughly 2.5 ml peripheral blood sample was collected into PAXgene tubes and stored at -80 degrees C. Without any T cell sorting, total RNA was extracted from whole blood using the PAXgene blood miRNA kit on an automated QIAcube. Peripheral blood from monozygotic twin pairs, either concordant or discordant for inflammatory bowel disease, underwent deep TCRalpha and TCRbeta repertoire profiling that used unique molecular barcoding. Smoking habits were recorded for all twin pairs, with individuals classified as current, former or never smokers. Libraries were made using 5' RACE. Each TCR library was prepared from about 4,000 ng of total RNA. For each sample, cDNA was synthesized in eight separate reactions using SMARTScribe reverse transcriptase. During cDNA synthesis, unique molecular identifiers containing a 6-nucleotide sample barcode were introduced by template switching. Amplification of TCRalpha and TCRbeta cDNA involved two nested PCRs of 16 and 9 cycles, and each PCR was followed by bead purification. Before amplification, the cDNA was treated with uracil DNA-glycosylase and purified using the QIAquick PCR purification kit. The second PCR was the step at which Illumina TruSeq-compatible adapters and sample-specific barcodes were added. Library quality and concentration were checked on TapeStation and Qubit, and libraries were pooled at about 4.9 ng each. Sequencing of the pooled libraries was done on an Illumina HiSeq2500 single-index Rapid Run using custom sequencing primers and 2 x 100 bp reads. The authors processed their data as follows. MiGEC version 1.2.6 was used for UMI-based consensus assembly to correct PCR and sequencing errors. V(D)J alignment, clonotype assembly and CDR3 extraction were performed with MiXCR version 2.1.1. Gene usage, clonotype sharing and MAIT/NKT TCR abundance were normalised by analysing the top 1000, 10 000 and 20 000 clonotypes per sample. Diversity was computed as the inverse Simpson index with the vegan R package after downsampling to 27 000 UMIs. Statistical testing used paired Mann-Whitney U tests on the discordant twin pairs and applied Benjamini-Hochberg correction for multiple testing. TCRdb reprocessed the reads and lists each CDR3 protein sequence as a single entry, with no DNA. None of the V and J calls come from the authors' own analysis; TCRdb made them. The sample has 310,000 or so distinct CDR3 sequences on record. The ten largest make up roughly 2% of the sample.

The clonotype comes from a human donor with ulcerative colitis or Crohn's disease, or a healthy co-twin of an affected twin (not recorded which). The sequenced material came from blood. The rearrangement combines TRBV5-1 with TRBJ2-6; lacking DNA, the TRBD1 call made by TCRdb goes unchecked. CDR3 protein: CASSLNPRGLSGANVLTF.